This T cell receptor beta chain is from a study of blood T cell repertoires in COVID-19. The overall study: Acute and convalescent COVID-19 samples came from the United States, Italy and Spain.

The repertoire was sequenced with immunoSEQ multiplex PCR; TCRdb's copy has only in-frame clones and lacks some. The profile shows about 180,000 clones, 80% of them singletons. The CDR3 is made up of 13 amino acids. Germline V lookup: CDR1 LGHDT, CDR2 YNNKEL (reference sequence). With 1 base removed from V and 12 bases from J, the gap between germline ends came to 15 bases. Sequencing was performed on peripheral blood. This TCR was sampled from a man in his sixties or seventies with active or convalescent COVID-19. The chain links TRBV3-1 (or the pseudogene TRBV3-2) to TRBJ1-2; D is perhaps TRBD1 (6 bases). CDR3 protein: CASSQVLQGIHTF. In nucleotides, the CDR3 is TGTGCCAGCAGCCAAGTCTTACAGGGAATCCACACCTTC.